A single sample is the source of the 20 T cell receptor beta chains below, sequenced in a study of CD8 T cells in ankylosing spondylitis (dated by TCRdb to the late 2010s). Library preparation employed 5' RACE. Sequencing took place on an Illumina HiSeq 2500. The raw public data were reprocessed by TCRdb itself: fastp quality trimming at Q25, MiXCR clonotype calling, in-frame beta chains only. Here each entry gathers all rows of one CDR3 protein and keeps the most common genes and DNA. Within this sample are fewer than 350,000 distinct CDR3 sequences, with roughly 12% of them counted one time only. 9.1% of the sample is held by the ten biggest clonotypes. The sample comprised blood, either unsorted or a sorted T cell fraction (not recorded which). The receptors were gathered from a female donor with ankylosing spondylitis or in good health (not recorded which).

The chain has TRBV11-1 and TRBJ2-1; D might be TRBD2 (6 bases). The CDR3 is 15 amino acids. Deletions cut 5 bases from V and 2 bases from J, with 13 bases between. Germline loops: CDR1 SGHAT, CDR2 FQDESV (reference sequence). In nucleotides, the CDR3 is TGTGCCAGCAGCGACCTAGCGTCCCCCTACAATGAGCAGTTCTTC. This sequence encodes CASSDLASPYNEQFF.

This clonotype was seen ten or more times. This chain uses TRBV5-1 with TRBJ2-5, with 14 bases lining up with TRBD2. Germline V gene data show CDR1 as SGHRS and CDR2 as YFSETQ. J was trimmed by 1 base and V by 8 bases; bases with no gene match: 1. The CDR3 spans 14 residues. As DNA, the CDR3 is TGCGCCAGTGGACTAGCGGGGGGCCAAGAGACCCAGTACTTC. This codes for CASGLAGGQETQYF. Supplemented by reference TRBV5-1 and TRBJ2-5, the full variable domain reads KAGVTQTPRYLIKTRGQQVTLSCSPISGHRSVSWYQQTPGQGLQFLFEYFSETQRNKGNFPGRFSGRQFSNSRSEMNVSTLELGDSALYLCASGLAGGQETQYFGPGTRLLVL.

This clonotype was seen ten or more times. The chain carries TRBV12-3 or TRBV12-4 and TRBJ1-2; D gene unclear. V was trimmed by 6 bases and J by 6 bases, leaving 11 bases between them. CDR3 size: 12 residues. CDR3 coding DNA: TGTGCCAGCAGCCGGAGTGTCGATGGCTACACCTTC. It codes for CASSRSVDGYTF.

This clonotype has at least ten counts. This sequence joins TRBV6-4 and TRBJ2-3, with 12 positions matching TRBD2. V shed 4 bases, J shed 3 bases, and the junction held 2 bases outside the gene matches. The germline V gene encodes CDR1 MRHNA and CDR2 SNTAGT. The CDR3 has 15 residues. CDR3 sequence (DNA): TGTGCCAGCAGTGGACTAGCGGGAGTAACAGATACGCAGTATTTT. This sequence encodes CASSGLAGVTDTQYF.

CDR3 nucleotide sequence: TGCAGTGCCTCCGACACGGGCTCTGGGGCCAACGTCCTGACTTTC. Translation: CSASDTGSGANVLTF. The chain carries TRBV20-1 and TRBJ2-6; D not resolved. Per the germline V gene, CDR1 is DFQATT and CDR2 is SNEGSKA (reference sequence). The germline V and J ends were trimmed by 6 bases and 0 bases, with 12 bases remaining between them. This CDR3 spans 15 amino acids.

This clonotype came up many times. J is TRBJ2-7 and V is TRBV5-1; TRBD1 might be the D (7 bases). CDR1 is SGHRS, CDR2 YFSETQ, per germline. The CDR3 is 13 amino acids. Between the trimmed V and J ends, which lost 4 bases and 5 bases, there was a span of 13 bases. Here the CDR3 DNA reads TGCGCCAGCAGCCCGACAGGGAGGAACGAGCAGTACTTC. Translated: CASSPTGRNEQYF.

This clonotype was detected many times. J is TRBJ2-1 and V is TRBV5-1, with D possibly matching TRBD2 (6 bases). Germline V CDR1 and CDR2: SGHRS, YFSETQ. The V gene lost 0 bases and the J gene lost 6 bases, with 16 bases spanning the gap. The CDR3 runs 16 residues. The CDR3 loop is CASSLAGGIMANEQFF. Here the CDR3 DNA reads TGCGCCAGCAGCTTGGCCGGGGGTATCATGGCCAATGAGCAGTTCTTC.

The sample holds many counts of this clonotype. The V gene is TRBV27, the J gene TRBJ2-4; no clear D. V was shortened by 7 bases and J by 0 bases, with 10 bases between the two germline ends. The CDR3 is made up of 14 amino acids. The germline V gene encodes CDR1 MNHEY and CDR2 SMNVEV (reference sequence). The CDR3: CASNSALAKNIQYF. CDR3 DNA: TGTGCCAGCAATTCGGCGTTAGCCAAAAACATTCAGTACTTC.

There are many counts of this clonotype. The chain employs TRBV29-1 and TRBJ2-7; D perhaps matches TRBD2 (6 bases). This CDR3 has 12 residues. The germline V and J ends were trimmed by 6 bases and 2 bases, with 11 bases remaining between them. Germline CDR1 and CDR2: SQVTM and ANQGSEA. The CDR3 DNA reads TGCAGCGTGGGTGGCGGGACCTACGAGCAGTACTTC. Encoded protein: CSVGGGTYEQYF.

This clonotype was found many times. The junction does not match germline at one end; this may be a read error. The chain recombines TRBV7-7 with TRBJ1-1, with TRBD1 as a possible D gene (6 bases). The CDR3 covers 13 residues. CDR1 SSHAT and CDR2 FNYEAQ come from the germline V gene (reference sequence). CDR3 loop: CASSLALDSEAFF. DNA of the CDR3: TGTGCTAGCAGCTTAGCTCTGGACAGTGAAGCTTTCTTT.

The genes are TRBV25-1 and TRBJ2-4; no firm D call. Trimming cost V 4 bases and J 4 bases, with 2 bases left between them. The CDR3 has 11 amino acids. From germline, CDR1 is MGHDK and CDR2 SYGVNS. CDR3 sequence (DNA): TGTGCCAGCAGTGTAAAAAACATTCAGTACTTC. Translated: CASSVKNIQYF.

This clonotype was detected ten times or more. The rearrangement links TRBV27 to TRBJ1-3; no clear D gene. The CDR3 sequence is 15 residues long. V was shortened by 0 bases and J by 2 bases, with 8 bases between the two germline ends. Germline CDR1 reads MNHEY; CDR2 reads SMNVEV (reference sequence). The DNA for the CDR3 is TGTGCCAGCAGTTTATCAAGGGTTCCTGGAAACACCATATATTTT. Its protein product is CASSLSRVPGNTIYF.

This clonotype has a single count. A much larger clone lies one base from this, so it may be a read error. The rearrangement links TRBV5-1 to TRBJ2-1; 7 nucleotides match TRBD1. The CDR3 sequence is 13 residues long. Germline V gene sequence: CDR1 SGHRS, CDR2 YFSETQ. CDR3 sequence reads: CASSVGQYNEQLF. The CDR3 nucleotides read TGCGCCAGCAGCGTGGGACAGTACAATGAGCAGTTATTC.

This clonotype was observed many times. The CDR3 protein is CASSIGTPGVHEQYF. The DNA for the CDR3 is TGTGCCAGCAGTATCGGGACACCAGGGGTCCACGAGCAGTACTTC. The genes are TRBV6-1 and TRBJ2-7; maybe TRBD1 (6 bases). Germline V gives CDR1 MNHNS, CDR2 SASEGT. With 5 bases removed from V and 5 bases from J, the gap between germline ends came to 19 bases. The CDR3 is 15 amino acids.

The chain joins TRBV15 to TRBJ2-1; a possible D gene is TRBD2 (6 bases). CDR3 length equals 15 residues. V lost 0 bases, J lost 6 bases, and 12 bases lay in between. Looked up from germline, CDR1 is LNHNV and CDR2 is YYDKDF (reference sequence). CDR3 DNA: TGTGCCACCAGCAGAGAACGGGGGTCGGGCAATGAGCAGTTCTTC. Its translation is CATSRERGSGNEQFF.

In its sample, this clonotype was seen many times. This chain uses TRBV12-3 or TRBV12-4 with TRBJ1-5, with D tentatively TRBD1 (6 bases). V was pared by 4 bases and J by 1 base, with 8 bases between. This CDR3 contains 14 residues. The DNA for the CDR3 is TGTGCCAGCAGTTACAGGGAGAGCAATCAGCCCCAGCATTTT. It encodes CASSYRESNQPQHF.

At least ten counts were recorded for this clonotype. This chain links TRBV12-3 or TRBV12-4 with TRBJ1-2, with 9 positions matching TRBD1. CDR3 size: 13 residues. The ends lost 5 bases at V and 6 bases at J; junction bases unmatched: 4. CDR3 sequence (DNA): TGTGCCAGCAGTCCGCGGACAGGGGATGGCTACACCTTC. Its translation is CASSPRTGDGYTF.

This clonotype was detected ten times or more. This chain connects TRBV12-5 to TRBJ2-1; 7 positions agree with TRBD1. J gave up 6 bases and V 3 bases, and 8 bases lay outside the gene matches. The CDR3 consists of 15 residues. Germline-derived CDR1 and CDR2 are LGHNT and FRNRAP. The CDR3 sequence: CASGFSLDRVNEQFF. The CDR3 DNA reads TGTGCTAGTGGTTTCTCCCTCGACAGGGTCAATGAGCAGTTCTTC.

In its sample, this clonotype was seen a few times. The J gene is TRBJ2-1, the V gene TRBV12-3 or TRBV12-4; no definite D call. This CDR3 comprises 15 residues. The V gene lost 5 bases and the J gene lost 7 bases, with 18 bases spanning the gap. CDR3 DNA sequence: TGTGCCAGCAGTGACGGATTGACCCGTACAAATGAGCAGTTCTTC. It codes for CASSDGLTRTNEQFF.

At least ten counts were recorded for this clonotype. The chain has TRBV5-6 and TRBJ1-2; no clear D gene. Trimming removed 1 base from V and 4 bases from J, with 8 bases in between. From germline, CDR1 is SGHDT and CDR2 YYEEEE. CDR3 length: 13 residues. The CDR3 here is CASSLTEPYGYTF. The CDR3 coding sequence is TGTGCCAGCAGCTTGACAGAACCCTATGGCTACACCTTC.